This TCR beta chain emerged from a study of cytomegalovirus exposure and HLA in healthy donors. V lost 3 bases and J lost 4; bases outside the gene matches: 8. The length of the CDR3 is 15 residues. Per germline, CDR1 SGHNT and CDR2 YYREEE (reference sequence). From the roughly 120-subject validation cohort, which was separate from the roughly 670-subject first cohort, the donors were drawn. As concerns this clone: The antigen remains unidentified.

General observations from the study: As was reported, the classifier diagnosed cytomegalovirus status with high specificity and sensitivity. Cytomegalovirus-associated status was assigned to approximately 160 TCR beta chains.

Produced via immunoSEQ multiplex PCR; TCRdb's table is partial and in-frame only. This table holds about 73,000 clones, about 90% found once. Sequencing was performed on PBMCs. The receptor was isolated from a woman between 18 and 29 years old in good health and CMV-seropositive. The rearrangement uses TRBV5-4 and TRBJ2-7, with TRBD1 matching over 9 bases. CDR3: CASSSRRDRAYEQYF. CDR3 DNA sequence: TGTGCCAGCAGCTCGCGCCGGGACAGGGCATACGAGCAGTACTTC.